Each of the 11 T cell receptor beta chains below was sequenced from the same sample in a study of blood T cell repertoires in COVID-19. The protocol was immunoSEQ multiplex PCR, while the TCRdb copy is restricted to in-frame clones and leaves out a portion. Here the sample spans more than 15,000 clones, approximately 90% being singletons. Sequencing was carried out using peripheral blood. The receptors derive from a human donor with active COVID-19. The donor label of this sample is uncertain.

This chain joins TRBV6-4 and TRBJ2-1; 9 bases are a match to TRBD2. Germline CDR1 and CDR2: MRHNA and SNTAGT. The CDR3 loop spans 15 amino acids. Trimming removed 0 bases from V and 9 bases from J; junction bases left unmatched: 6. The CDR3 here is CASSDSASGITEQFF. CDR3 nucleotides: TGTGCCAGCAGTGACTCAGCTAGCGGGATAACTGAGCAGTTCTTC.

This clone was seen a single time. The chain carries TRBV11-3 and TRBJ2-5, with 7 bases aligning to TRBD2. In germline, CDR1 is SGHNT, CDR2 YENEEA. The CDR3 loop spans 15 amino acids. V gave up 5 bases and J gave up 0 bases; unmatched junction bases: 6. Written as DNA, the CDR3 is TGTGCCAGCAGCGCTAGCGCGGGGGACCAAGAGACCCAGTACTTC. As protein: CASSASAGDQETQYF.

This chain connects TRBV4-1 to TRBJ1-1; no definite D call. The CDR3 extends over 11 amino acids. V was shortened by 0 bases and J by 8 bases, with 4 bases between the two germline ends. CDR1 MGHRA and CDR2 YSYEKL come from the germline V gene. CDR3 amino acids: CASSQEQEAFF. CDR3 nucleotides: TGCGCCAGCAGCCAAGAGCAGGAAGCTTTCTTT.

This sequence joins TRBV4-2 and TRBJ2-3; no clear D gene. Germline V CDR1 and CDR2: LGHNA, YNFKEQ. The germline V and J ends were trimmed by 1 base and 1 base, with 9 bases remaining between them. The CDR3 has 15 residues. Here the CDR3 reads CASSQGSVGTDTQYF. In nucleotides, the CDR3 is TGTGCCAGCAGCCAAGGGAGCGTTGGCACAGATACGCAGTATTTT.

The V and J genes are TRBV10-3 and TRBJ2-6, with 7 bases fitting TRBD1. CDR3 size: 17 residues. Germline V gives CDR1 ENHRY, CDR2 SYGVKD. V was clipped by 6 bases and J by 2 bases; unmatched bases: 10. The CDR3 reads CAISQNKGQPGANVLTF. The CDR3 nucleotides read TGTGCCATCAGCCAAAACAAGGGACAGCCTGGGGCCAACGTCCTGACTTTC.

The chain carries TRBV7-8 and TRBJ2-1; tentative D call: TRBD2 (5 bases). Germline CDR1 and CDR2: SGHVS and FQNEAQ. The CDR3 runs 13 residues. Trimming took 6 bases from V and 3 from J, leaving 9 bases between them. The CDR3 here is CASRGVLYNEQFF. For the CDR3, the DNA is TGTGCCAGCAGGGGAGTACTCTACAATGAGCAGTTCTTC.

The V call is TRBV30, the J call TRBJ2-1; TRBD2 agrees at 9 bases. Losses at the gene ends were 7 bases for V and 3 bases for J; bases not matched to a gene: 7. This CDR3 has 14 amino acids. CDR1 and CDR2 from the germline V gene are GTSNPN and SVGIG (reference sequence). The CDR3 DNA follows: TGTGCCTCCGGCGGGAGGGCCGTCTACAATGAGCAGTTCTTC. Translation gives CASGGRAVYNEQFF.

The V call is TRBV25-1, the J call TRBJ2-1; TRBD2 aligns across 8 bases. The CDR3 runs 16 residues. The J segment lost 3 bases and the V segment lost 4 bases, leaving 8 bases of the junction unmatched. Germline values: CDR1 MGHDK, CDR2 SYGVNS. Written as DNA, the CDR3 is TGTGCCAGCAGTGGGTCGCGGGAGGCCAACTACAATGAGCAGTTCTTC. This encodes CASSGSREANYNEQFF.

The CDR3 region is CAWTSGASSYNEQFF. CDR3 DNA sequence: TGTGCCTGGACTAGCGGGGCTAGCTCCTACAATGAGCAGTTCTTC. This chain uses TRBV30 with TRBJ2-1, with 9 bases identical to TRBD2. Germline V gene lookup returns CDR1 GTSNPN and CDR2 SVGIG (reference sequence). The CDR3 has 15 residues. V lost 4 bases to trimming and J lost 0 bases; unmatched junction nucleotides: 4.

The rearrangement uses TRBV3-1 (or the pseudogene TRBV3-2) and TRBJ2-2, with 11 bases matching TRBD1. V was pared by 4 bases and J by 4 bases, with 5 bases of the junction left unmatched. The V gene's germline CDR1 is LGHDT and CDR2 YNNKEL (reference sequence). CDR3 length: 16 amino acids. The CDR3 spells CASSLRTGGSTGELFF. CDR3 nucleotides: TGTGCCAGCAGCCTTCGGACAGGGGGCAGCACCGGGGAGCTGTTTTTT.

This clone was detected only once. CDR3 in DNA: TGCGCCAGCAGCTTGGTAGGGACAGCTGATAATTCACCCCTCCACTTT. Translation gives CASSLVGTADNSPLHF. J is TRBJ1-6 and V is TRBV5-1; 7 bases fit TRBD1. Germline assignment: CDR1 SGHRS and CDR2 YFSETQ. With 0 bases clipped from V and 5 bases from J, the junction kept 5 bases outside the gene matches. The CDR3 has 16 amino acids.